These 8 T cell receptor beta chains originate from one sample sequenced in a study of CD8+ T cells in alopecia areata (dated by TCRdb to about 2018). Libraries were built with the immunoSEQ multiplex PCR assay. To provide template for TCR sequencing, every sample had RNA extracted and reverse transcribed into cDNA. Sourced from immuneACCESS, this table was stored by TCRdb with only in-frame sequences that have V and J called. A share of the clones is absent; for the studies checked, an unresolved V gene accounts for under half, and the remainder has no known explanation. In this sample, over 100,000 clones appear, none counted once only. In total, the top ten clones hold less than 20% of the sample. The sample consisted of lesional skin. The receptors come from a C3H/HeJ mouse with alopecia areata. The MHC haplotype carried by mice of this strain is H2-k.

Comment on this clone: Mouse gene names and germline throughout. Sequencing ends 4 residues short of the CDR3 end; the germline J gene provides the rest. V usage is TRBV13-1 and J usage is TRBJ1-2; 9 bases align to TRBD1. J was trimmed by 4 bases and V by 2 bases; bases with no gene match: 6. Germline CDR1 is NSHNY and CDR2 is SYGAGN. The CDR3 is 15 residues long. CDR3 residues: CASSDPTGGRSDYTF. CDR3 bases read: TGTGCCAGCAGTGACCCCACAGGGGGCCGCTCC.

This clone was observed a few times. All gene names here are mouse names. The DNA ends 4 residues before the CDR3 does, and the rest of the CDR3 is filled in from the germline J gene. The chain is built from TRBV13-3 and TRBJ1-1; tentative D call: TRBD1 (6 bases). Germline CDR1 is NNHDY and CDR2 is SYVADS. V gave up 0 bases and J gave up 3 bases, with 12 bases separating them. The CDR3 is made up of 15 amino acids. The covered CDR3 bases are TGTGCCAGCAGTGATGCTCAGGGGAGGGACACA. Its translation is CASSDAQGRDT. The entire CDR3 protein is CASSDAQGRDTEVFF.

This clone was counted only a few times. Gene names denote mouse genes. The read gets to within 4 residues of the CDR3 end, and the germline J gene fills in the rest. The same CDR3 can be traced to other DNA sequences in this sample. The rearrangement joins TRBV1 to TRBJ1-2, with 7 bases that match TRBD1. The CDR3 is 14 amino acids. V shed 5 bases, J shed 0 bases, and the junction held 3 bases outside the gene matches. Germline assignment: CDR1 NSQYPW and CDR2 LRSPGD (reference sequence). CDR3 sequence reads: CTCSPGGSNSDYTF. The covered CDR3 bases are TGCACCTGCAGTCCAGGGGGGTCAAACTCC.

This clone showed up just a few times. Gene names are mouse gene names. The read stops 4 residues short of the end of the CDR3; the missing end is completed from the germline J gene. The chain carries TRBV13-1 and TRBJ1-1; TRBD1 matches at 8 bases. From germline, CDR1 is NSHNY and CDR2 SYGAGN. V dropped 4 bases and J dropped 1; count of bases not matched to a gene: 6. The CDR3 contains 15 residues. The part of the CDR3 DNA that was read is TGTGCCAGCAGTTCCCGGACAGGGAGAAACACA. Its protein product is CASSSRTGRNT. The whole CDR3 sequence reads CASSSRTGRNTEVFF.

This clone was detected many times. Germline and genes here are mouse. The sequence runs out 4 residues before the end of the CDR3; the remainder is reconstructed from the germline J gene. The chain employs TRBV31 and TRBJ2-5; D not certain. This CDR3 comprises 13 residues. V shed 0 bases and J shed 0 bases, with 4 bases lying between them. Germline values: CDR1 GKSSPN, CDR2 SITVG. Incomplete CDR3 DNA: TGTGCCTGGAGTCTAGGTAACCAAGAC. Its translation: CAWSLGNQD. The entire CDR3 is CAWSLGNQDTQYF.

Concerning this clone: Gene and germline names: mouse. Incomplete CDR3 DNA: TGTGCCAGCAGACAATGGGGTTTACAAGAC. Its protein product is CASRQWGLQD. The full CDR3 protein is CASRQWGLQDTQYF. The V and J genes are TRBV19 and TRBJ2-5; a weak D match, TRBD2 (5 bases). The sequenced fragment ends 4 residues before the CDR3 boundary, so the rest is inferred from the germline J gene. This CDR3 region has 14 residues. Per germline, CDR1 FNHDT and CDR2 SITEND (reference sequence). V was trimmed by 5 bases and J by 3 bases, leaving 13 bases between them.

Turning to this clone: The genes and germline here are from mouse. The CDR3 is cut off 4 residues early in the read; its end comes from the germline J gene. This chain connects TRBV16 to TRBJ1-2; D gene uncertain. V gave up 4 bases and J gave up 0 bases, with 9 bases separating them. The CDR3 is 14 amino acids. Germline lookup yields CDR1 SGHSA and CDR2 FRNQAP. CDR3 bases read: TGTGCAAGCAGCTCTCAGCCAGCAAACTCC. Translating gives CASSSQPANS. The CDR3 in full is CASSSQPANSDYTF.

Many counts were recorded for this clone. Each gene name is a mouse one. The read ends 4 residues shy of where the CDR3 ends; the end is completed using the germline J gene. The J gene is TRBJ2-1, the V gene TRBV16, with D perhaps TRBD2 (5 bases). Trimming pared 2 bases from V and 3 bases from J, leaving 5 bases between. Germline V lookup: CDR1 SGHSA, CDR2 FRNQAP. The CDR3 has 13 residues. The CDR3 loop reads CASSLLGYAEQFF. The sequenced part of the CDR3 DNA is TGTGCAAGCAGCTTACTGGGCTATGCT. Looking up the rest from reference TRBV16 and TRBJ2-1 gives the full variable domain: NAGVIQTPRHKVTGKGQEATLWCEPISGHSAVFWYRQTIVQGLEFLTYFRNQAPIDDSGMPKERFSAQMPNQSHSTLKIQSTQPQDSAVYLCASSLLGYAEQFFGPGTRLTVL.